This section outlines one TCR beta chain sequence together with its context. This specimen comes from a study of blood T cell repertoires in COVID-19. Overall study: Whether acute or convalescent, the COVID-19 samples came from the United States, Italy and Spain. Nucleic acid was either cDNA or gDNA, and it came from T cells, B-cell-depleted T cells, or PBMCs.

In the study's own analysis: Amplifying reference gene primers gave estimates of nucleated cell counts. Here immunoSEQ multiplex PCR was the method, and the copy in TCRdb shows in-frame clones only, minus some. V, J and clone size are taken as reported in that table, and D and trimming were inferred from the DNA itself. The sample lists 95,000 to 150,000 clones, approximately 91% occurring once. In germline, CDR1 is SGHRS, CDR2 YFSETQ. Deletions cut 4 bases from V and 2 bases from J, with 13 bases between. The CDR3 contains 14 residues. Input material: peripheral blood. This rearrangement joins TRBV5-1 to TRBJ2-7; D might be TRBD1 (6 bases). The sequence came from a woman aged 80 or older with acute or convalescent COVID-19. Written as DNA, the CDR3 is TGCGCCAGCAGCACACAGGGCGGCCCCTACGAGCAGTACTTC. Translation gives CASSTQGGPYEQYF.